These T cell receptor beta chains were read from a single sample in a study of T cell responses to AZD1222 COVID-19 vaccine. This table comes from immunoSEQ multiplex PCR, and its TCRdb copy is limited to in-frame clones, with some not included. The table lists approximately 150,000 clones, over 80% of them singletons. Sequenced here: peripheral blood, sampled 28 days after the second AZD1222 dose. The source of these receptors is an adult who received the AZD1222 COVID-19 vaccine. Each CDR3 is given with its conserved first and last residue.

CDR3aa: CASSEQGATNEKLFF
j_gene: TRBJ1-4
v_gene: TRBV2

CDR3aa: CASSNSYEQYF
j_gene: TRBJ2-7
v_gene: TRBV19

CDR3aa: CASGTGGNQPQHF
j_gene: TRBJ1-5
v_gene: TRBV28

CDR3aa: CASSPTQASGRSTYEQYF
j_gene: TRBJ2-7
v_gene: TRBV18

CDR3aa: CASSIGGGQGQSQPQHF
j_gene: TRBJ1-5
v_gene: TRBV19

CDR3aa: CSASRQENTEAFF
j_gene: TRBJ1-1
v_gene: TRBV20-1

CDR3aa: CAWNRANTEAFF
j_gene: TRBJ1-1
v_gene: TRBV30

CDR3aa: CASSRISENEKLFF
j_gene: TRBJ1-4
v_gene: TRBV9

CDR3aa: CAIRTSGIGEQYF
j_gene: TRBJ2-7
v_gene: TRBV12-3/TRBV12-4

CDR3aa: CASSPGGLAYNEQFF
j_gene: TRBJ2-1
v_gene: TRBV9

CDR3aa: CASSGGGTSRQFF
j_gene: TRBJ2-1
v_gene: TRBV6-4

CDR3aa: CASSSTRGVTSTDTQYF
j_gene: TRBJ2-3
v_gene: TRBV7-8

CDR3aa: CASSQGVAGTEAFF
j_gene: TRBJ1-1
v_gene: TRBV27

CDR3aa: CASSRRGQNTEAFF
j_gene: TRBJ1-1
v_gene: TRBV19

CDR3aa: CAISAGLAGPYEQYF
j_gene: TRBJ2-7
v_gene: TRBV10-3

CDR3aa: CASSHPGGGNEQFF
j_gene: TRBJ2-1
v_gene: TRBV6-2/TRBV6-3

CDR3aa: CASSLRLTSGITYNEQFF
j_gene: TRBJ2-1
v_gene: TRBV5-1

CDR3aa: CASSPPPNTGELFF
j_gene: TRBJ2-2
v_gene: TRBV7-6

CDR3aa: CASSSPQRATRSNTGELFF
j_gene: TRBJ2-2
v_gene: TRBV6-2/TRBV6-3

CDR3aa: CAIMEGASEETQYF
j_gene: TRBJ2-5
v_gene: TRBV10-3

CDR3aa: CASSDDVGGQHF
j_gene: TRBJ1-5
v_gene: TRBV25-1

CDR3aa: CAISETGADNNEQFF
j_gene: TRBJ2-1
v_gene: TRBV10-3

CDR3aa: CASSLGLMSGELFF
j_gene: TRBJ2-2
v_gene: TRBV5-1

CDR3aa: CASSAQGTGYTF
j_gene: TRBJ1-2
v_gene: TRBV11-3

CDR3aa: CASSLGLAGGLLYF
j_gene: TRBJ2-7
v_gene: TRBV7-9

CDR3aa: CASSYEGSSGNTIYF
j_gene: TRBJ1-3
v_gene: TRBV6-5

CDR3aa: CARSMTGGNTEAFF
j_gene: TRBJ1-1
v_gene: TRBV5-3

CDR3aa: CASSPWTSGLTDTQYF
j_gene: TRBJ2-3
v_gene: TRBV7-6

CDR3aa: CASSQRLLLAGGAGELFF
j_gene: TRBJ2-2
v_gene: TRBV14

CDR3aa: CASSKRGTNEKLFF
j_gene: TRBJ1-4
v_gene: TRBV3-1/TRBV3-2

CDR3aa: CASRSGTAGNTIYF
j_gene: TRBJ1-3
v_gene: TRBV11-3

CDR3aa: CASSSFGGRRGNEQFF
j_gene: TRBJ2-1
v_gene: TRBV7-9

CDR3aa: CASSPLPGQGERDGYTF
j_gene: TRBJ1-2
v_gene: TRBV18

CDR3aa: CATSRNRDGGYTF
j_gene: TRBJ1-2
v_gene: TRBV15

CDR3aa: CASSPRETQYF
j_gene: TRBJ2-5
v_gene: TRBV7-2

CDR3aa: CASSQGGQPSNQPQHF
j_gene: TRBJ1-5
v_gene: TRBV4-1

CDR3aa: CASLDSKNTEAFF
j_gene: TRBJ1-1
v_gene: TRBV6-5

CDR3aa: CASSLAGLLPYNEQFF
j_gene: TRBJ2-1
v_gene: TRBV7-2

CDR3aa: CASSRRRQPQETQYF
j_gene: TRBJ2-5
v_gene: TRBV13

CDR3aa: CASSLNNPKMAQYF
j_gene: TRBJ2-5
v_gene: TRBV7-2

CDR3aa: CAWREGDYSGNTIYF
j_gene: TRBJ1-3
v_gene: TRBV30

CDR3aa: CASSVAWSGSSRAFF
j_gene: TRBJ1-1
v_gene: TRBV9

CDR3aa: CASSRGINTEAFF
j_gene: TRBJ1-1
v_gene: TRBV2

CDR3aa: CASSYREGTEAFF
j_gene: TRBJ1-1
v_gene: TRBV12-3/TRBV12-4

CDR3aa: CAWSIGAETQYF
j_gene: TRBJ2-5
v_gene: TRBV30

CDR3aa: CASTRDIVRSPLHF
j_gene: TRBJ1-6
v_gene: TRBV7-8

CDR3aa: CAISGTGGINYGYTF
j_gene: TRBJ1-2
v_gene: TRBV10-3

CDR3aa: CSASEGTGTDTQYF
j_gene: TRBJ2-3
v_gene: TRBV20-1

CDR3aa: CATSVRGETQYF
j_gene: TRBJ2-5
v_gene: TRBV24-1